Listed below are T cell receptor beta chains from one sample, sequenced in a study of T cell responses to AZD1222 COVID-19 vaccine. The data were produced by immunoSEQ multiplex PCR, yet TCRdb's version contains in-frame clones alone and is incomplete. Here the sample spans about 190,000 clones, 85% to 95% being singletons. The sequencing used peripheral blood, collected on day 0 of AZD1222 vaccination. Receptor source: an adult in good health. CDR3s include the opening cysteine and the closing phenylalanine or tryptophan. D genes are given only for firm matches. For some rows the clone size is stated as once, few or many, or as a class when expanded; others skip it.

clone_size j_call d_call v_call cdr3_nt cdr3_aa
- TRBJ1-2 - TRBV20-1 TGCAGTGCCGCGGCCAACTATGGCTACACCTTC CSAAANYGYTF
- TRBJ2-4 TRBD2 TRBV15 TGTGCCACCAGCAGGGGACTAGCGGGTGGCTTAGCCAAAAACATTCAGTACTTC CATSRGLAGGLAKNIQYF
once TRBJ2-7 TRBD2 TRBV7-3 TGTGCCAGCAGCCCAATAGCGGGGGGGCAGTACGAGCAGTACTTC CASSPIAGGQYEQYF
- TRBJ2-3 - TRBV19 TGTGCCAGTAGCCACCCGGGGAACGCAGATACGCAGTATTTT CASSHPGNADTQYF
- TRBJ2-5 TRBD1 TRBV6-5 TGTGCCAGCAGCCCCGGGACAGCCAAAGAGACCCAGTACTTC CASSPGTAKETQYF
few TRBJ1-5 TRBD1 TRBV6-6 TGTGCCAGCAGTTGGACAGGGGGCATGGCAGCTCAGCCCCAGCATTTT CASSWTGGMAAQPQHF
- TRBJ1-2 - TRBV5-4 TGTGCCAGCAGCCCGACGTACAGGGAAGTCCCCTATGGCTACACCTTC CASSPTYREVPYGYTF
- TRBJ1-2 - TRBV28 TGTGCCAGCAGTCTCGGGGATTATGGCTACACCTTC CASSLGDYGYTF
- TRBJ2-5 TRBD1 TRBV28 TGTGCCAGGCCAGGGGGCGGGCCCCAAGAGACCCAGTACTTC CARPGGGPQETQYF
- TRBJ1-2 - TRBV5-1 TGCGCCAGCAGCCGGGAGGGGGGCGCTCCTAACTATGGCTACACCTTC CASSREGGAPNYGYTF
- TRBJ1-1 - TRBV6-5 TGTGCCAGCAGTCCGGACAGTTTGAACACTGAAGCTTTCTTT CASSPDSLNTEAFF
- TRBJ1-1 - TRBV2 TGTGCCAGCAGTAGACAGTTGAACACTGAAGCTTTCTTT CASSRQLNTEAFF
- TRBJ2-3 - TRBV12-3/TRBV12-4 TGTGCCAGCAGTTTAAGGCCTGGAGATACGCAGTATTTT CASSLRPGDTQYF
- TRBJ1-5 - TRBV7-2 TGTGCCAGCAGCCTTCTCGGGGGGGCGTCAGCCCAGCATTTT CASSLLGGASAQHF
- TRBJ2-3 TRBD1 TRBV5-1 TGCGCCAGCAGCCTGGACAGGGCGCAGTATTTT CASSLDRAQYF
- TRBJ1-6 TRBD1 TRBV11-2 TGTGCCAGCAGCTTATCTGCCAGGGGGAATTCACCCCTCCACTTT CASSLSARGNSPLHF
- TRBJ1-5 - TRBV5-5 TGTGCCAGCAGCTTTAATCAGGTCAATCAGCCCCAGCATTTT CASSFNQVNQPQHF
- TRBJ2-7 TRBD1 TRBV7-3 TGTGCCAGCAGCGCCGCCGGGACAGTAATCTCCTACGAGCAGTACTTC CASSAAGTVISYEQYF
- TRBJ2-1 TRBD2 TRBV7-8 TGTGCCAGCAGCCCACTAGCGGGGGCCTACAATGAGCAGTTCTTC CASSPLAGAYNEQFF
- TRBJ1-5 - TRBV6-6 TGTGCCAGCACCCGAGACAGGTCCTTCAATCAGCCCCAGCATTTT CASTRDRSFNQPQHF
once TRBJ1-2 - TRBV6-4 TGTGCCAGCAGCCCTACGAGGAGGACGGGGGGCTCGAGCTACACCTTC CASSPTRRTGGSSYTF
- TRBJ1-5 TRBD1 TRBV12-3/TRBV12-4 TGTGCCAGCAGTCCGACAGGGACCCAGCCCCAGCATTTT CASSPTGTQPQHF
- TRBJ1-1 TRBD1 TRBV3-1/TRBV3-2 TGTGCCAGCAGCCGCGGACAGGGAGGTCAGTCTGCTTTCTTT CASSRGQGGQSAFF
- TRBJ1-4 - TRBV5-1 TGCGCCAGCAAGCGCCGTGAAAAACTGTTTTTT CASKRREKLFF
few TRBJ2-2 - TRBV4-2 TGTGCCAGCAGCCAAGATAGACCGAGTGATTTGGGGGAGCTGTTTTTT CASSQDRPSDLGELFF
once TRBJ2-5 TRBD2 TRBV11-2 TGTGCCAGCAGCTTGCTGGGGGGGGGAGGAGTAGGGACCCAGTACTTC CASSLLGGGGVGTQYF
- TRBJ1-2 - TRBV28 TGTGCCAGCAGTCCAGGGAGCCGGAGGCCTAACTACACCTTC CASSPGSRRPNYTF
- TRBJ2-3 - TRBV2 TGTGCCAGCAGTGAAGCGGCTGGGGTTGGGGATACGCAGTATTTT CASSEAAGVGDTQYF